Each of the 23 T cell receptor beta chains below was sequenced from the same sample in a study of T cell responses to AZD1222 COVID-19 vaccine. Clones were read by immunoSEQ multiplex PCR, and TCRdb kept only the in-frame ones, dropping some. The profile shows approximately 130,000 clones, roughly 86% of them singletons. This sample comprised peripheral blood, obtained 28 days after the second AZD1222 dose. Every receptor here comes from an adult who received the AZD1222 COVID-19 vaccine.

The CDR3 DNA reads TGTGCCAGCAGCAGCAGGGTGGCGGGAGGCTACACCTTC. The encoded protein is CASSSRVAGGYTF. The chain uses TRBV12-3 or TRBV12-4 and TRBJ1-2, with D perhaps TRBD1 (5 bases). The CDR3 sequence is 13 residues long. V dropped 6 bases and J dropped 8 bases, with 16 bases sitting between them.

The CDR3 DNA sequence: TGCAGCGTGATAGTAGTCGGGGAGCTGTTTTTT. Its translation is CSVIVVGELFF. This rearrangement joins TRBV29-1 to TRBJ2-2; D gene unclear. V gave up 6 bases and J gave up 7 bases, with 9 bases separating them. The CDR3 loop spans 11 amino acids. Germline CDR1 reads SQVTM; CDR2 reads ANQGSEA.

This clone was recorded a few times. The gene calls are TRBV7-2 and TRBJ1-5; D is unclear. V was pared by 5 bases and J by 7 bases, with 12 bases between. This CDR3 has 13 residues. CDR1 is SGHTA and CDR2 is FQGNSA in the germline V gene. CDR3 bases: TGTGCCAGCAGCCGACGGGAGGGACAGCCCCAGCATTTT. Protein sequence: CASSRREGQPQHF.

This sequence joins TRBV7-8 and TRBJ1-6; a possible D gene is TRBD1 (5 bases). Trimming removed 4 bases from V and 7 bases from J, with 17 bases in between. The CDR3 contains 16 residues. Germline CDR1 reads SGHVS; CDR2 reads FQNEAQ. The CDR3 DNA follows: TGTGCCAGCAGCTCAGCCCCGGGGACGGGCAATTCACCCCTCCACTTT. It is translated as CASSSAPGTGNSPLHF.

The rearrangement uses TRBV18 and TRBJ1-2; 7 bases align to TRBD1. The CDR3 has 14 residues. From germline, CDR1 is KGHSH and CDR2 LQKENI. V lost 3 bases to trimming and J lost 2 bases; unmatched junction nucleotides: 3. CDR3 amino acids: CASSPEGGNYGYTF. CDR3 sequence (DNA): TGTGCCAGCTCACCGGAAGGGGGCAACTATGGCTACACCTTC.

Here the CDR3 DNA reads TGTGCCAGCAGCTGGGCCCTAGCGGGGGGGCCGCAGTTCTTC. Amino acid sequence: CASSWALAGGPQFF. V is TRBV11-2 and J is TRBJ2-1; TRBD2 agrees at 12 bases. This CDR3 is built from 14 residues. The trim removed 4 bases at V and 12 bases at J, leaving 7 bases unmatched. The V gene's germline CDR1 is SGHAT and CDR2 FQNNGV.

The gene calls are TRBV6-6 and TRBJ1-1; possibly TRBD1 for D (5 bases). Between the trimmed V and J ends, which lost 6 bases and 2 bases, there was a span of 10 bases. This CDR3 is 13 amino acids long. CDR1 and CDR2 from the germline V gene are MNHNY and SVGAGI (reference sequence). CDR3 protein: CASSRWDNTEAFF. DNA of the CDR3: TGTGCCAGCAGCCGCTGGGACAACACTGAAGCTTTCTTT.

The chain has TRBV24-1 and TRBJ2-2; D is ambiguous. The length of the CDR3 is 14 residues. Trimming removed 1 base at V and 3 bases at J, with 5 bases between. Germline CDR1 KGHDR, CDR2 SFDVKD. CDR3 sequence (DNA): TGTGCCACCAGTGATTTAAGGGACACCGGGGAGCTGTTTTTT. Translated: CATSDLRDTGELFF.

The gene calls are TRBV7-9 and TRBJ1-2; the D is unclear. The CDR3 consists of 12 residues. Germline CDR1 SEHNR, CDR2 FQNEAQ (reference sequence). V shed 1 base and J shed 8 bases, with 8 bases lying between them. CDR3 DNA: TGTGCCAGCAGCTTAGTAGGAGAGGGCTACACCTTC. Translated, it gives CASSLVGEGYTF.

The chain carries TRBV7-9 and TRBJ1-5; D remains unclear. V was cut by 2 bases and J by 0 bases, with 11 bases left in between. Per germline, CDR1 SEHNR and CDR2 FQNEAQ (reference sequence). This CDR3 spans 16 amino acids. DNA of the CDR3: TGTGCCAGCAGCTTATGGATCAAAGATAGCAATCAGCCCCAGCATTTT. It codes for CASSLWIKDSNQPQHF.

The chain carries TRBV2 and TRBJ1-1; perhaps TRBD1 as D (6 bases). The CDR3 contains 13 residues. In germline, CDR1 is SNHLY, CDR2 FYNNEI. V was cut by 7 bases and J by 3 bases, with 12 bases left in between. The CDR3 region is CASIQGFYTEAFF. The CDR3 DNA is TGTGCCAGCATCCAGGGGTTTTACACTGAAGCTTTCTTT.

The chain combines TRBV5-1 with TRBJ2-3, with D maybe TRBD1 (5 bases). The ends were cut back, 4 bases at V and 1 base at J, with 7 bases in the middle. CDR3 length: 13 residues. The germline V gene encodes CDR1 SGHRS and CDR2 YFSETQ. The DNA of the CDR3 is TGCGCCAGCAGCCCACAGGGCACAGATACGCAGTATTTT. Translated: CASSPQGTDTQYF.

This clone came up a few times. V and J are TRBV5-4 and TRBJ2-2, with a weak D call TRBD1 (5 bases). V lost 2 bases to trimming and J lost 5 bases, with 13 bases between them. The CDR3 length is 15 residues. CDR1 is SGHNT, CDR2 YYREEE, per germline (reference sequence). CDR3 sequence: CASSFLQGRTGELFF. The CDR3 nucleotides read TGTGCCAGCAGCTTCTTGCAGGGAAGGACCGGGGAGCTGTTTTTT.

This sequence joins TRBV4-3 and TRBJ2-2, with 8 bases that match TRBD2. Germline-derived CDR1 and CDR2 are LGHNA and YSLEER. Trimming took 3 bases from V and 4 from J; bases not matched to a gene: 7. The CDR3 consists of 16 residues. CDR3 region: CASSQETSALTGELFF. CDR3 nucleotides: TGCGCCAGCAGCCAGGAGACTAGCGCCCTCACCGGGGAGCTGTTTTTT.

V is TRBV5-1 and J is TRBJ2-2; D assignment may be TRBD1 or TRBD2 (5 bases each). Germline loops: CDR1 SGHRS, CDR2 YFSETQ. The ends were cut back, 0 bases at V and 1 base at J, with 10 bases in the middle. This CDR3 spans 16 amino acids. DNA for the CDR3: TGCGCCAGCAGCTTGGACGGGGCTCAGAACACCGGGGAGCTGTTTTTT. Translated, it gives CASSLDGAQNTGELFF. Full variable domain (outside the CDR3, taken from reference TRBV5-1 and TRBJ2-2): KAGVTQTPRYLIKTRGQQVTLSCSPISGHRSVSWYQQTPGQGLQFLFEYFSETQRNKGNFPGRFSGRQFSNSRSEMNVSTLELGDSALYLCASSLDGAQNTGELFFGEGSRLTVL.

This clone was seen once. The chain couples TRBV19 to TRBJ1-2, with 7 bases aligning to TRBD1. The CDR3 totals 15 residues. V shed 6 bases and J 0 bases; nucleotides not matched to a gene: 7. The germline V gene has CDR1 LNHDA and CDR2 SQIVND (reference sequence). The chain's CDR3 is CASRDDRAANYGYTF. CDR3 in DNA: TGTGCCAGTAGAGACGACAGGGCGGCTAACTATGGCTACACCTTC.

This chain connects TRBV7-9 to TRBJ2-3, with unresolved D. CDR3 length: 13 residues. The V gene lost 0 bases and the J gene lost 8 bases, with 9 bases spanning the gap. Germline CDR1 and CDR2: SEHNR and FQNEAQ (reference sequence). CDR3 residues: CASSLAQSATQYF. As DNA, the CDR3 is TGTGCCAGCAGCTTAGCCCAGTCGGCTACGCAGTATTTT.

V usage is TRBV20-1 and J usage is TRBJ2-3, with D possibly matching TRBD1 (6 bases). Trimming removed 7 bases at V and 5 bases at J, with 10 bases between. The CDR3 runs to 11 residues. CDR1 is DFQATT and CDR2 is SNEGSKA in the germline V gene (reference sequence). The CDR3 bases are TGCAGTGGTGAGGGGGAAGATACGCAGTATTTT. It is translated as CSGEGEDTQYF.

The DNA of the CDR3 is TGCAGCGTGGCGGGACAGGGAATCTCGAACGAGCAGTACTTC. Translation gives CSVAGQGISNEQYF. The rearrangement uses TRBV29-1 and TRBJ2-7; TRBD1 agrees at 9 bases. Germline V CDR1 and CDR2: SQVTM, ANQGSEA. V shed 6 bases and J 5 bases; nucleotides not matched to a gene: 11. The CDR3 sequence is 14 residues long.

The CDR3 sequence: CASSILAGRNEQYF. DNA of the CDR3: TGTGCCAGTAGTATCTTGGCAGGGAGGAACGAGCAGTACTTC. The chain carries TRBV19 and TRBJ2-7, with D perhaps matching TRBD2 (6 bases). Per germline, CDR1 LNHDA and CDR2 SQIVND (reference sequence). The CDR3 loop spans 14 amino acids. Trimming removed 3 bases from V and 5 bases from J, with 14 bases in between.

This chain connects TRBV9 to TRBJ2-7, with D perhaps matching TRBD1 or TRBD2 (5 bases each). Germline CDR1 is SGDLS and CDR2 is YYNGEE. The CDR3 runs to 18 residues. V lost 3 bases to trimming and J lost 4 bases, with 26 bases between them. The CDR3 DNA is TGTGCCAGCAGCGCCCTACCGGGACCCACCTTTGAGACTTACGAGCAGTACTTC. This translates into CASSALPGPTFETYEQYF.

The chain uses TRBV6-5 and TRBJ1-5; D may be TRBD1 (5 bases). Trimming stripped 5 bases from V and 4 bases from J, with 12 bases between. The germline V gene has CDR1 MNHEY and CDR2 SVGAGI. This CDR3 spans 14 amino acids. The CDR3 spells CASSPRVNNQPQHF. The DNA for the CDR3 is TGTGCCAGCAGTCCCAGGGTAAATAATCAGCCCCAGCATTTT.

This clone turned up a few times. In nucleotides, the CDR3 is TGTGCCAGCAGCTTAGCGGGGGCCTCTGGAAACACCATATATTTT. This codes for CASSLAGASGNTIYF. The gene calls are TRBV7-9 and TRBJ1-3, with D possibly being TRBD1 (6 bases). This CDR3 has 15 amino acids. In germline, CDR1 is SEHNR, CDR2 FQNEAQ (reference sequence). V gave up 0 bases and J gave up 0 bases, with 6 bases separating them.